A single sample is the source of the 3 T cell receptor beta chains below, sequenced in a study of T-cell memory formation after mild COVID-19. TCRdb reprocessed the 5' RACE reads via MiXCR and lists one record per CDR3 protein. The sample has a few hundred thousand distinct CDR3 sequences, 15% to 20% seen once; the top ten hold around a fifth. Sample: PBMCs or a T cell subset sorted from them (not recorded which). The receptors here all came from a man aged 18 to 30 who had mild COVID-19 (a few samples of this study predate the infection). Cell type and time point are not known.

This clonotype came up many times. The chain recombines TRBV20-1 with TRBJ2-1, with 13 bases lining up with TRBD2. The CDR3 has 17 residues. CDR1 and CDR2 (germline): DFQATT, SNEGSKA (reference sequence). V shed 1 base and J 4 bases; nucleotides not matched to a gene: 7. CDR3 residues: CSARVEMTSGGYNEQFF. Written as DNA, the CDR3 is TGCAGTGCTAGAGTCGAAATGACTAGCGGGGGGTACAATGAGCAGTTCTTC.

The chain links TRBV7-2 to TRBJ1-1; D is unclear. V was shortened by 5 bases and J by 5 bases, with 24 bases between the two germline ends. This CDR3 comprises 17 residues. From germline, CDR1 is SGHTA and CDR2 FQGNSA. CDR3 protein: CASSPPGGYGVGTEAFF. In nucleotides, the CDR3 is TGTGCCAGCAGCCCCCCTGGAGGGTATGGTGTCGGGACTGAAGCTTTCTTT. Drawing the rest from reference TRBV7-2 and TRBJ1-1, the complete variable domain is GAGVSQSPSNKVTEKGKDVELRCDPISGHTALYWYRQSLGQGLEFLIYFQGNSAPDKSGLPSDRFSAERTGGSVSTLTIQRTQQEDSAVYLCASSPPGGYGVGTEAFFGQGTRLTVV.

The chain employs TRBV29-1 and TRBJ1-1; TRBD1 might be the D (5 bases). Germline V gene data show CDR1 as SQVTM and CDR2 as ANQGSEA. V was pared by 5 bases and J by 2 bases, with 18 bases between. The CDR3 loop spans 15 amino acids. DNA of the CDR3: TGCAGCGTTTCCGGGGACTTCGGAAGTAACACTGAAGCTTTCTTT. This translates into CSVSGDFGSNTEAFF.